The 3 T cell receptor beta chains listed next were all sequenced from one sample in a study of T cell responses to AZD1222 COVID-19 vaccine. Sequencing used immunoSEQ multiplex PCR; TCRdb keeps in-frame clones, though not all of them. This table has 150,000 to 200,000 clones, 90% to 95% appearing once. Source: peripheral blood, taken on day 0 of AZD1222 vaccination. Receptor source: an adult in good health.

V is TRBV6-5 and J is TRBJ1-1, with a possible D match to TRBD1 (5 bases). Germline V gene data show CDR1 as MNHEY and CDR2 as SVGAGI. V lost 4 bases to trimming and J lost 1 base, with 7 bases between them. CDR3 length: 13 residues. CDR3 region: CASSFGQNTEAFF. The DNA of the CDR3 is TGTGCCAGCAGTTTCGGACAGAACACTGAAGCTTTCTTT.

The chain couples TRBV3-1 (or the pseudogene TRBV3-2) to TRBJ1-4; weak D call: TRBD1 (6 bases). Trimming took 8 bases from V and 7 from J, leaving 20 bases between them. CDR3 length: 15 residues. The germline gives CDR1 LGHDT, CDR2 YNNKEL (reference sequence). The CDR3 loop reads CASAPPGPRGEKLFF. The CDR3 region has the DNA TGTGCCAGCGCCCCCCCCGGCCCCAGGGGTGAAAAACTGTTTTTT.

CDR3 coding DNA: TGTGCCAGCAGTTTACCAGGGGGCCTCTATGGCTACACCTTC. The encoded protein is CASSLPGGLYGYTF. This chain uses TRBV28 with TRBJ1-2; 8 nucleotides agree with TRBD1. V dropped 2 bases and J dropped 4; count of bases not matched to a gene: 3. This CDR3 is built from 14 residues. Germline values: CDR1 MDHEN, CDR2 SYDVKM.